The 17 T cell receptor beta chains in this list originate from one sample, sequenced in a study of T cells in Graves' hyperthyroidism and ophthalmopathy. The CDR3 regions of TCR beta were amplified from RNA transcripts. With the HTBI primer set, the TCR CDR3 went through a first round of RT-PCR. TCRdb independently ran MiXCR on the multiplex PCR reads; one entry per CDR3 protein. This table holds more than 500,000 distinct CDR3 sequences, roughly 14% found once. Sequencing used blood. The receptors were sampled from a woman aged 40 to 50 with Graves' ophthalmopathy.

The chain joins TRBV28 to TRBJ1-5; no firm D call. The germline V gene has CDR1 MDHEN and CDR2 SYDVKM. The CDR3 runs to 14 residues. With 3 bases removed from V and 9 bases from J, the gap between germline ends came to 15 bases. This CDR3 reads CASSFVTRYRPQHF. The DNA for the CDR3 is TGTGCCAGCAGTTTTGTCACAAGATACAGGCCCCAGCATTTT.

The gene calls are TRBV7-2 and TRBJ2-7; D is uncertain. This CDR3 comprises 15 residues. V was clipped by 4 bases and J by 2 bases, with 15 bases between them. Per germline, CDR1 SGHTA and CDR2 FQGNSA. CDR3 coding DNA: TGTGCCAGCAGCTCGGGCCTTAAGCTCCCCTACGAGCAGTACTTC. Its protein product is CASSSGLKLPYEQYF. Supplemented by reference TRBV7-2 and TRBJ2-7, the full variable domain reads GAGVSQSPSNKVTEKGKDVELRCDPISGHTALYWYRQSLGQGLEFLIYFQGNSAPDKSGLPSDRFSAERTGGSVSTLTIQRTQQEDSAVYLCASSSGLKLPYEQYFGPGTRLTVT.

Only a few counts were recorded for this clonotype. The rearrangement links TRBV4-2 to TRBJ2-3; D not resolved. V lost 2 bases, J lost 1 base, and 7 bases lay in between. This CDR3 is built from 14 residues. Germline CDR1 and CDR2: LGHNA and YNFKEQ. For the CDR3, the DNA is TGTGCCAGCAGCCAAAATAGTGGCACAGATACGCAGTATTTT. This codes for CASSQNSGTDTQYF.

This clonotype was counted a few times. V gene TRBV28 combines with J gene TRBJ1-6, with D possibly matching TRBD1 (5 bases). Germline values: CDR1 MDHEN, CDR2 SYDVKM. This CDR3 spans 16 amino acids. Trimming removed 6 bases from V and 0 bases from J, with 12 bases in between. CDR3 DNA: TGTGCCAGCAGCTTTACAGGTGCCTCCTATAATTCACCCCTCCACTTT. This encodes CASSFTGASYNSPLHF.

This clonotype was found many times. An end of the junction does not agree with germline; a read error may underlie this. The V and J genes are TRBV24-1 and TRBJ2-2; no firm D call. The CDR3 covers 15 residues. Per germline, CDR1 KGHDR and CDR2 SFDVKD. The CDR3 loop is CATSDSSTATGELFF. In nucleotides, the CDR3 is TGTGCCACCAGTGACTCTTCGACCGCCACCGGTGAGCTGTTTTTT.

This clonotype was detected ten times or more. The V call is TRBV11-2, the J call TRBJ2-4, with 8 bases matching TRBD2. J was trimmed by 6 bases and V by 5 bases; bases with no gene match: 9. CDR3 length equals 15 residues. Looked up from germline, CDR1 is SGHAT and CDR2 is FQNNGV. The CDR3 spells CASSPNSGTGNIQYF. The CDR3 nucleotides are TGTGCCAGCAGCCCTAATAGCGGGACGGGAAACATTCAGTACTTC.

This clonotype was seen only once. The chain is built from TRBV7-2 and TRBJ2-7; D ambiguous. Germline V CDR1 and CDR2: SGHTA, FQGNSA. Trimming pared 4 bases from V and 6 bases from J, leaving 13 bases between. This CDR3 has 13 amino acids. The CDR3 sequence is CASSSLGPGEQYF. The CDR3 nucleotides are TGTGCCAGCAGCTCCCTGGGTCCCGGCGAGCAGTACTTC.

This clonotype was counted many times. This chain uses TRBV6-1 with TRBJ1-2; the D gene is possibly TRBD1 (6 bases). Germline CDR1 MNHNS, CDR2 SASEGT. V shed 2 bases and J shed 1 base, with 17 bases lying between them. This CDR3 has 17 amino acids. CDR3 residues: CASSEILWTANNYGYTF. DNA of the CDR3: TGTGCCAGCAGTGAAATCCTGTGGACAGCCAATAACTATGGCTACACCTTC.

This clonotype was observed a single time. J is TRBJ2-2 and V is TRBV12-3 or TRBV12-4, with no clear D. The length of the CDR3 is 14 residues. The V end lost 2 bases, the J end lost 7 bases, and 11 bases lay between the germline ends. The CDR3 protein is CASSLIGPGGELFF. The CDR3 region has the DNA TGTGCCAGCAGTTTAATAGGACCGGGCGGGGAGCTGTTTTTT.

The sample holds many counts of this clonotype. The chain couples TRBV28 to TRBJ1-1, with 8 bases matching TRBD1. Per germline, CDR1 MDHEN and CDR2 SYDVKM. V shed 6 bases and J 9 bases; nucleotides not matched to a gene: 9. The CDR3 sequence is 13 residues long. The DNA of the CDR3 is TGTGCCAGCAGACGGGACAGGCGGGAAAAAGCTTTCTTT. Its protein product is CASRRDRREKAFF.

This clonotype has ten or more counts. The J gene is TRBJ2-7, the V gene TRBV6-2 or TRBV6-3; 12 nucleotides align to TRBD1. Germline V CDR1 and CDR2: MNHEY, SVGEGT. The CDR3 runs to 14 residues. V was clipped by 8 bases and J by 6 bases; unmatched bases: 8. CDR3 DNA: TGTGCCAGCGTCCGGGACAGGGGGCTTCTCGAGCAGTACTTC. This gives the protein CASVRDRGLLEQYF.

This clonotype was picked up many times. The chain links TRBV29-1 to TRBJ1-5, with D uncertain. Trimming removed 5 bases from V and 2 bases from J, with 13 bases in between. Germline CDR1 and CDR2: SQVTM and ANQGSEA. The CDR3 runs 14 residues. The CDR3 DNA is TGCAGCGTTCGAGCCCACGGGGGCAATCAGCCCCAGCATTTT. Protein sequence: CSVRAHGGNQPQHF.

This clonotype occurred many times. The V and J genes are TRBV20-1 and TRBJ2-5; D is ambiguous. Germline V lookup: CDR1 DFQATT, CDR2 SNEGSKA (reference sequence). Trimming took off 5 bases at V and 4 bases at J, with 17 bases between the two ends. The CDR3 is 14 residues long. The CDR3 reads CSAEGGAGRETQYF. The DNA for the CDR3 is TGCAGTGCTGAAGGCGGAGCTGGGCGAGAGACCCAGTACTTC.

In this sample, this clonotype turned up many times. The chain is built from TRBV12-3 or TRBV12-4 and TRBJ2-6, with D possibly being TRBD1 (5 bases). V was clipped by 4 bases and J by 2 bases, with 15 bases between them. The length of the CDR3 is 17 residues. CDR3 sequence (DNA): TGTGCCAGCAGTTCTATCAGGGATGGGACTGGGGCCAACGTCCTGACTTTC. Translating it yields CASSSIRDGTGANVLTF.

This clonotype was seen repeatedly, ten times or more. The rearrangement links TRBV20-1 to TRBJ1-2; TRBD1 agrees at 7 bases. V was clipped by 3 bases and J by 8 bases; unmatched bases: 12. Per germline, CDR1 DFQATT and CDR2 SNEGSKA (reference sequence). This CDR3 comprises 14 residues. This chain's CDR3 is CSARRDSTPKGYTF. The DNA of the CDR3 is TGCAGTGCTAGGCGGGACAGTACGCCCAAGGGCTACACCTTC.

This chain connects TRBV20-1 to TRBJ2-2, with D maybe TRBD2 (6 bases). CDR1 and CDR2 from the germline V gene are DFQATT and SNEGSKA (reference sequence). The CDR3 spans 14 residues. Trimming cost V 3 bases and J 4 bases, with 12 bases left between them. The CDR3 spells CSASWRGLTGELFF. CDR3 DNA sequence: TGCAGTGCTAGTTGGCGGGGCCTCACCGGGGAGCTGTTTTTT.

This clonotype appeared many times. The chain carries TRBV25-1 and TRBJ2-7; TRBD2 is a possible D gene (5 bases). Germline loops: CDR1 MGHDK, CDR2 SYGVNS. The length of the CDR3 is 12 residues. V lost 10 bases and J 2 bases, leaving 12 bases between the germline ends. This CDR3 is CATQRPPYEQYF. In nucleotides, the CDR3 is TGTGCCACCCAGCGGCCTCCCTACGAGCAGTACTTC.